This is a list of T cell receptor beta chains from one sample in a study of cytomegalovirus exposure and HLA in healthy donors. Profiled with immunoSEQ multiplex PCR; TCRdb holds only in-frame clones, not every one. The repertoire consists of some 200,000 clones, with about three quarters occurring once and the leading ten covering 2.7%. Sample: PBMCs. The receptor source for this set is a woman aged 60-75 years in good health and CMV-seropositive. Both conserved end residues are part of each CDR3. A D gene is named only where the DNA matches it firmly. Where a row states a size, it is once, few, many or the class of an expanded clone; other rows omit it.

abundance: NA
v_gene: TRBV28
j_gene: TRBJ1-2
d_gene: NA
CDR3nt: TGTGCCAGCAGTTTGGACAGCTATGGCTACACCTTC
CDR3aa: CASSLDSYGYTF

abundance: NA
v_gene: TRBV18
j_gene: TRBJ2-5
d_gene: TRBD2
CDR3nt: TGTGCCAGCTCACCAAGGCTAGCGGTTGAAGAGACCCAGTACTTC
CDR3aa: CASSPRLAVEETQYF

abundance: NA
v_gene: TRBV5-1
j_gene: TRBJ2-5
d_gene: NA
CDR3nt: TGCGCCAGCAGCACACTAGGGGGAAAGCAAGAGACCCAGTACTTC
CDR3aa: CASSTLGGKQETQYF

abundance: once
v_gene: TRBV28
j_gene: TRBJ2-2
d_gene: NA
CDR3nt: TGTGCCAGCAGTCCAGGGACATGGTTATCGGGGGAGCTGTTTTTT
CDR3aa: CASSPGTWLSGELFF

abundance: NA
v_gene: TRBV6-6
j_gene: TRBJ2-7
d_gene: NA
CDR3nt: TGTGCCAGCAGTTACGGCGGGGGCCCTTCCGAGCAGTACTTC
CDR3aa: CASSYGGGPSEQYF

abundance: NA
v_gene: TRBV9
j_gene: TRBJ1-1
d_gene: TRBD1
CDR3nt: TGTGCCAGCAGCGTGACAGGGTACACTGAAGCTTTCTTT
CDR3aa: CASSVTGYTEAFF

abundance: NA
v_gene: TRBV5-5
j_gene: TRBJ2-7
d_gene: NA
CDR3nt: TGTGCCAGCAGCTTAGACAGAAGCTACGAGCAGTACTTC
CDR3aa: CASSLDRSYEQYF

abundance: few
v_gene: TRBV18
j_gene: TRBJ1-3
d_gene: NA
CDR3nt: TGTGCCAGCTCACCAGTGCAGTACAACTCTGGAAACACCATATATTTT
CDR3aa: CASSPVQYNSGNTIYF

abundance: NA
v_gene: TRBV5-1
j_gene: TRBJ2-5
d_gene: TRBD1
CDR3nt: TGCGCCAGCAGCTTGGGCAGGGGGTTCTTCGAGACCCAGTACTTC
CDR3aa: CASSLGRGFFETQYF

abundance: NA
v_gene: TRBV25-1
j_gene: TRBJ2-1
d_gene: TRBD2
CDR3nt: TGTGCCAGCAGTGAATCTAGCGGGTACTACAATGAGCAGTTCTTC
CDR3aa: CASSESSGYYNEQFF

abundance: NA
v_gene: TRBV7-3
j_gene: TRBJ2-1
d_gene: TRBD1
CDR3nt: TGTGCCAGCAGCTCCTTCGGGACAGGGTACAATGAGCAGTTCTTC
CDR3aa: CASSSFGTGYNEQFF

abundance: NA
v_gene: TRBV7-2
j_gene: TRBJ2-7
d_gene: TRBD1
CDR3nt: TGTGCCAGCAGCTTAGGAGGGACGTCGGGACAGGTCGCCTACGAGCAGTACTTC
CDR3aa: CASSLGGTSGQVAYEQYF

abundance: NA
v_gene: TRBV14
j_gene: TRBJ1-4
d_gene: NA
CDR3nt: TGTGCCAGCAGCCGCTCGGGGGGAGCGACTAATGAAAAACTGTTTTTT
CDR3aa: CASSRSGGATNEKLFF

abundance: few
v_gene: TRBV7-9
j_gene: TRBJ1-5
d_gene: TRBD1
CDR3nt: TGTGCCAGCAGCCGCGGGACAGGGACCAATCAGCCCCAGCATTTT
CDR3aa: CASSRGTGTNQPQHF

abundance: NA
v_gene: TRBV5-1
j_gene: TRBJ2-7
d_gene: NA
CDR3nt: TGCGCCAGCAGCTCCGGGGCCTACGAGCAGTACTTC
CDR3aa: CASSSGAYEQYF

abundance: NA
v_gene: TRBV7-8
j_gene: TRBJ1-2
d_gene: NA
CDR3nt: TGTGCCAGCAGCTCCAATCTTGACAGAAACTATGGCTACACCTTC
CDR3aa: CASSSNLDRNYGYTF

abundance: few
v_gene: TRBV4-3
j_gene: TRBJ2-3
d_gene: NA
CDR3nt: TGCGCCAGCAGCCTGACGACAGGTTCTAGCACAGATACGCAGTATTTT
CDR3aa: CASSLTTGSSTDTQYF

abundance: NA
v_gene: TRBV6-6
j_gene: TRBJ1-2
d_gene: NA
CDR3nt: TGTGCCAGCAGAGATCGCGATATCTATGGCTACACCTTC
CDR3aa: CASRDRDIYGYTF

abundance: NA
v_gene: TRBV29-1
j_gene: TRBJ2-7
d_gene: TRBD1
CDR3nt: TGCAGCGTTTCCTATTGGGGACAGGGTGGCTACGAGCAGTACTTC
CDR3aa: CSVSYWGQGGYEQYF

abundance: NA
v_gene: TRBV9
j_gene: TRBJ1-1
d_gene: TRBD1
CDR3nt: TGTGCCAGCAGCTCACTGAGGACAGGTTCGAACACTGAAGCTTTCTTT
CDR3aa: CASSSLRTGSNTEAFF

abundance: few
v_gene: TRBV5-1
j_gene: TRBJ2-3
d_gene: TRBD2
CDR3nt: TGCGCCAGCACCCCGAACAGCGGGGTGGGTCCAGATACGCAGTATTTT
CDR3aa: CASTPNSGVGPDTQYF

abundance: NA
v_gene: TRBV19
j_gene: TRBJ1-2
d_gene: NA
CDR3nt: TGTGCCAGTAGACCGGTCGATGGCTATGGCTACACCTTC
CDR3aa: CASRPVDGYGYTF